Below are 24 T cell receptor beta chains sequenced from a single sample in a study of T cells in Graves' hyperthyroidism and ophthalmopathy. Researchers took RNA transcripts and amplified the TCR beta CDR3 regions from them. An initial round of RT-PCR targeting the TCR CDR3 relied on the HTBI primer set. One entry per CDR3 protein, called by TCRdb with MiXCR from the multiplex PCR reads. The table includes 190,000 or so distinct CDR3 sequences, roughly 18% detected once. The specimen was blood. The origin of the receptors is a man in his forties with Graves' hyperthyroidism.

In its sample, this clonotype was seen many times. CDR3 sequence reads: CASSRASGGVNEQFF. The CDR3 nucleotides are TGTGCCAGCAGCCGGGCTAGCGGGGGGGTTAATGAGCAGTTCTTC. The V and J genes are TRBV7-3 and TRBJ2-1; TRBD2 matches 12 bases. This CDR3 has 15 amino acids. Losses at the gene ends were 5 bases for V and 7 bases for J; bases not matched to a gene: 6. The germline V gene has CDR1 SGHTA and CDR2 FQGTGA.

This clonotype was found many times. The chain joins TRBV30 to TRBJ1-4, with 7 bases lining up with TRBD1. J was trimmed by 7 bases and V by 4 bases; bases with no gene match: 12. This CDR3 is built from 15 residues. Germline-derived CDR1 and CDR2 are GTSNPN and SVGIG (reference sequence). CDR3 nucleotides: TGTGCCTGGAACCCCGGGGGGCCAGGGGGTGAAAAACTGTTTTTT. Amino acid sequence: CAWNPGGPGGEKLFF.

The V call is TRBV5-1, the J call TRBJ2-4, with 9 bases fitting TRBD2. The CDR3 is 16 residues long. Trimming at V came to 0 bases and at J to 7 bases, leaving 8 bases not matched to a gene. Germline V gene data show CDR1 as SGHRS and CDR2 as YFSETQ. CDR3 sequence: CASSLVPRGGTNIQYF. The CDR3 DNA reads TGCGCCAGCAGCTTGGTTCCGCGGGGGGGTACCAACATTCAGTACTTC.

This clonotype was found many times. The chain uses TRBV3-1 and TRBJ2-3; a weak D match, TRBD1 (5 bases). The CDR3 sequence is 12 residues long. V shed 4 bases and J shed 6 bases, with 8 bases lying between them. Per germline, CDR1 LGHDT and CDR2 YNNKEL (reference sequence). Here the CDR3 DNA reads TGTGCCAGCAGCCCAGGGTTGGATACGCAGTATTTT. Its protein is CASSPGLDTQYF.

This clonotype was detected ten times or more. The chain is built from TRBV6-5 and TRBJ2-5, with D hard to call. The germline V gene encodes CDR1 MNHEY and CDR2 SVGAGI. Trimming pared 0 bases from V and 6 bases from J, leaving 11 bases between. This CDR3 has 14 amino acids. CDR3 loop: CASSYSTERQTQYF. DNA of the CDR3: TGTGCCAGCAGTTACTCAACGGAGCGACAGACCCAGTACTTC.

In this sample, this clonotype turned up many times. J is TRBJ2-7 and V is TRBV15, with a tentative D call TRBD1 (6 bases). This CDR3 region has 13 residues. From germline, CDR1 is LNHNV and CDR2 YYDKDF (reference sequence). V shed 0 bases and J shed 6 bases, with 9 bases lying between them. CDR3 nucleotide sequence: TGTGCCACCAGCAGAGATCAAGGGGGCGAGCAGTACTTC. It encodes CATSRDQGGEQYF. Using reference TRBV15 and TRBJ2-7 for the parts outside the CDR3, the full variable domain is DAMVIQNPRYQVTQFGKPVTLSCSQTLNHNVMYWYQQKSSQAPKLLFHYYDKDFNNEADTPDNFQSRRPNTSFCFLDIRSPGLGDTAMYLCATSRDQGGEQYFGPGTRLTVT.

Many counts were recorded for this clonotype. The rearrangement joins TRBV3-1 to TRBJ2-2; D might be TRBD1 (6 bases). Germline assignment: CDR1 LGHDT and CDR2 YNNKEL (reference sequence). V was trimmed by 3 bases and J by 6 bases, leaving 11 bases between them. The CDR3 contains 14 residues. The CDR3 DNA reads as TGTGCCAGCAGCCAGTTTACAGGGTCCGGGGAGCTGTTTTTT. As protein: CASSQFTGSGELFF.

The chain links TRBV18 to TRBJ2-1; D unclear. Trimming stripped 5 bases from V and 8 bases from J, with 7 bases between. Germline V gene sequence: CDR1 KGHSH, CDR2 LQKENI. The CDR3 extends over 11 amino acids. The CDR3 sequence: CASSTSHEQFF. The CDR3 nucleotides read TGTGCCAGCTCAACCTCCCATGAGCAGTTCTTC.

The chain has TRBV4-3 and TRBJ1-6; 8 bases fit TRBD1. The CDR3 loop spans 15 amino acids. Losses at the gene ends were 0 bases for V and 10 bases for J; bases not matched to a gene: 5. Germline CDR1 reads LGHNA; CDR2 reads YSLEER. The DNA for the CDR3 is TGCGCCAGCAGCCAAGACACAGGGGGTGACTCACCCCTCCACTTT. Its protein product is CASSQDTGGDSPLHF.

The genes are TRBV9 and TRBJ2-1, with D maybe TRBD1 (6 bases). V dropped 1 base and J dropped 6 bases, with 17 bases sitting between them. CDR3 size: 16 residues. Germline CDR1 SGDLS, CDR2 YYNGEE. As DNA, the CDR3 is TGTGCCAGCAGCGTATCCTGGGGGACACTTTTCAATGAGCAGTTCTTC. It is translated as CASSVSWGTLFNEQFF.

V is TRBV20-1 and J is TRBJ2-5, with 8 bases lining up with TRBD2. CDR1 DFQATT and CDR2 SNEGSKA come from the germline V gene (reference sequence). The CDR3 covers 15 residues. The CDR3, as DNA: TGCAGCTACCCTACTGGGATAGCGGGGCAAGAGACCCAGTACTTC. This sequence encodes CSYPTGIAGQETQYF.

This clonotype showed up many times. The chain employs TRBV6-1 and TRBJ1-2; 7 nucleotides line up with TRBD1. V lost 6 bases to trimming and J lost 2 bases; unmatched junction nucleotides: 3. CDR3 length: 13 amino acids. The germline CDR1 and CDR2 sequences are MNHNS and SASEGT. In DNA, the CDR3 is TGTGCCAGCAGACTACAGGGGAACTATGGCTACACCTTC. Its protein product is CASRLQGNYGYTF.

This clonotype was detected many times. The chain links TRBV28 to TRBJ2-1, with D unresolved. The V and J ends lost 5 bases and 2 bases respectively, with 10 bases between them. The CDR3 extends over 14 amino acids. Germline V gene sequence: CDR1 MDHEN, CDR2 SYDVKM. The CDR3 region has the DNA TGTGCCAGCAGTCTTGGGGATGCCTACAATGAGCAGTTCTTC. It encodes CASSLGDAYNEQFF. The full variable domain, completed using reference TRBV28 and TRBJ2-1, is DVKVTQSSRYLVKRTGEKVFLECVQDMDHENMFWYRQDPGLGLRLIYFSYDVKMKEKGDIPEGYSVSREKKERFSLILESASTNQTSMYLCASSLGDAYNEQFFGPGTRLTVL.

Regarding this clonotype: A read error may be the cause here, since a much bigger clone is one base away. The rearrangement uses TRBV3-1 and TRBJ2-5; 9 bases agree with TRBD2. Per germline, CDR1 LGHDT and CDR2 YNNKEL (reference sequence). This CDR3 is 16 amino acids long. The CDR3 protein is CAGSPLGGGAGQTQYF. CDR3 DNA: TGTGCCGGCAGCCCCCTAGGCGGGGGGGCCGGTCAGACCCAGTACTTC.

This clonotype was counted ten times or more. V is TRBV7-2 and J is TRBJ2-1; 7 bases are a match to TRBD2. The germline gives CDR1 SGHTA, CDR2 FQGNSA. After removal of 6 bases from V and 4 bases from J, the junction contained 9 bases not matched to a gene. The CDR3 extends over 15 amino acids. This CDR3 reads CASRTWGGLYNEQFF. As DNA, the CDR3 is TGTGCCAGCAGAACCTGGGGGGGTCTTTACAATGAGCAGTTCTTC.

J is TRBJ2-3 and V is TRBV29-1; TRBD2 agrees at 8 bases. Germline CDR1 reads SQVTM; CDR2 reads ANQGSEA. J was trimmed by 2 bases and V by 7 bases; bases with no gene match: 8. The CDR3 length is 14 residues. CDR3 loop: CSARAGAYTDTQYF. In nucleotides, the CDR3 is TGCAGCGCTAGAGCGGGGGCCTACACAGATACGCAGTATTTT.

The chain links TRBV29-1 to TRBJ2-1; possible D gene TRBD1, 5 bases. This CDR3 is 13 amino acids long. V dropped 7 bases and J dropped 0 bases, with 10 bases sitting between them. Germline V gene sequence: CDR1 SQVTM, CDR2 ANQGSEA. The CDR3 region is CSAKRGSYNEQFF. The CDR3 nucleotides read TGCAGCGCAAAAAGGGGCTCCTACAATGAGCAGTTCTTC.

The rearrangement joins TRBV5-1 to TRBJ2-1; the D is unclear. Germline V gives CDR1 SGHRS, CDR2 YFSETQ. The V end was cut by 2 bases, the J end by 0 bases, with 9 bases between. The CDR3 covers 15 residues. The CDR3 DNA reads as TGCGCCAGCAGCTTCCCGGAGAGCTCCTACAATGAGCAGTTCTTC. Translated, it gives CASSFPESSYNEQFF. Variable domain in full (rest from reference TRBV5-1 and TRBJ2-1): KAGVTQTPRYLIKTRGQQVTLSCSPISGHRSVSWYQQTPGQGLQFLFEYFSETQRNKGNFPGRFSGRQFSNSRSEMNVSTLELGDSALYLCASSFPESSYNEQFFGPGTRLTVL.

This rearrangement joins TRBV20-1 to TRBJ1-1; TRBD1 agrees at 7 bases. The CDR3 totals 14 residues. The germline gives CDR1 DFQATT, CDR2 SNEGSKA (reference sequence). Trimming took 4 bases from V and 0 from J; bases not matched to a gene: 5. The CDR3 DNA is TGCAGTGCTACCCGACAGGGTATGAACACTGAAGCTTTCTTT. Protein sequence: CSATRQGMNTEAFF.

This rearrangement joins TRBV6-2 or TRBV6-3 to TRBJ2-1; D tentatively fits TRBD1 or TRBD2 (5 bases each). The CDR3 is 13 residues long. Trimming left V 2 bases short and J 9 bases short, with 11 bases between. Looked up from germline, CDR1 is MNHEY and CDR2 is SVGEGT. The CDR3, as DNA: TGTGCCAGCAGTTACGGGGCGAGCGGTGAGCAGTTCTTC. It specifies CASSYGASGEQFF.

This clonotype was counted ten times or more. The chain carries TRBV7-9 and TRBJ1-5; D uncertain. The germline V and J ends were trimmed by 2 bases and 8 bases, with 7 bases remaining between them. This CDR3 comprises 12 residues. Germline V gene lookup returns CDR1 SEHNR and CDR2 FQNEAQ (reference sequence). The DNA for the CDR3 is TGTGCCAGCAGCTTATGGAGCGAGCCCCAGCATTTT. It translates to CASSLWSEPQHF.

This clonotype was counted ten times or more. This chain joins TRBV28 and TRBJ1-5, with D perhaps TRBD1 (5 bases). Germline lookup yields CDR1 MDHEN and CDR2 SYDVKM. CDR3 length equals 13 residues. V was clipped by 8 bases and J by 0 bases, with 8 bases between them. The CDR3 is CASGGYSNQPQHF. As DNA, the CDR3 is TGTGCCAGCGGGGGTTATAGCAATCAGCCCCAGCATTTT.

This clonotype was picked up many times. The chain carries TRBV7-3 and TRBJ2-2; 7 positions agree with TRBD2. CDR3 size: 16 residues. V trimming: 5 bases; J trimming: 3 bases; junction bases outside the gene matches: 9. Germline V gives CDR1 SGHTA, CDR2 FQGTGA. CDR3 sequence: CASSPMRGKDTGELFF. As DNA, the CDR3 is TGTGCCAGCAGCCCTATGCGGGGGAAGGACACCGGGGAGCTGTTTTTT.

This clonotype showed up many times. J is TRBJ1-2 and V is TRBV27, with 9 bases that match TRBD1. The CDR3 runs 13 residues. Germline CDR1 MNHEY, CDR2 SMNVEV (reference sequence). Unmatched junction bases numbered 5, after V lost 6 bases and J lost 6 bases. The DNA for the CDR3 is TGTGCCAGCAGCACCGGGACAGGGCATGGCTACACCTTC. Encoded protein: CASSTGTGHGYTF.